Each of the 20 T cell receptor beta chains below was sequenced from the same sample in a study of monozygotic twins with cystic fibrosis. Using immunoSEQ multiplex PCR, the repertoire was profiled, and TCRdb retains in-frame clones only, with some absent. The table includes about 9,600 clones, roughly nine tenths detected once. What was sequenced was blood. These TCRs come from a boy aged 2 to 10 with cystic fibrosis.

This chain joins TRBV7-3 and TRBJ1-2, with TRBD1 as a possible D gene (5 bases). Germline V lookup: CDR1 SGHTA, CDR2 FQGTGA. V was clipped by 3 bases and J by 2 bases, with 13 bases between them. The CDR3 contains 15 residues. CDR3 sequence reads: CASSFKGSGNYGYTF. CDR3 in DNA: TGTGCCAGCAGCTTCAAGGGGTCAGGAAACTATGGCTACACCTTC.

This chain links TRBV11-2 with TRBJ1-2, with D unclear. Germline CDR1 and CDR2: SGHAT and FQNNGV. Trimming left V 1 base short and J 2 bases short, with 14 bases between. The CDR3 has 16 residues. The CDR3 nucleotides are TGTGCCAGCAGCTTAGGAGATGGCGGCCGGAACTATGGCTACACCTTC. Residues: CASSLGDGGRNYGYTF. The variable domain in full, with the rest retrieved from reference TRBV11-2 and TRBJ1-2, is EAGVAQSPRYKIIEKRQSVAFWCNPISGHATLYWYQQILGQGPKLLIQFQNNGVVDDSQLPKDRFSAERLKGVDSTLKIQPAKLEDSAVYLCASSLGDGGRNYGYTFGSGTRLTVV.

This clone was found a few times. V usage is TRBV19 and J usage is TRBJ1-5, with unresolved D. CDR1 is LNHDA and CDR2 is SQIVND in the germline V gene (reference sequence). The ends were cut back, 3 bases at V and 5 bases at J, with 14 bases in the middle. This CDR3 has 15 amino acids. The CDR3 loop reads CASSIAGDVDQPQHF. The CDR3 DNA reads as TGTGCCAGTAGTATCGCGGGTGATGTTGATCAGCCCCAGCATTTT. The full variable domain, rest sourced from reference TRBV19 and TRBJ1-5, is DGGITQSPKYLFRKEGQNVTLSCEQNLNHDAMYWYRQDPGQGLRLIYYSQIVNDFQKGDIAEGYSVSREKKESFPLTVTSAQKNPTAFYLCASSIAGDVDQPQHFGDGTRLSIL.

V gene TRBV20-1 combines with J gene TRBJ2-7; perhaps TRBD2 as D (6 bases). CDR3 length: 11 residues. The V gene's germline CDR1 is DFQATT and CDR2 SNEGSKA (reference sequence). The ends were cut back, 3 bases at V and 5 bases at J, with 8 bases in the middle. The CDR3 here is CSASSGDEQYF. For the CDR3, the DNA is TGCAGTGCTAGTAGCGGTGACGAGCAGTACTTC.

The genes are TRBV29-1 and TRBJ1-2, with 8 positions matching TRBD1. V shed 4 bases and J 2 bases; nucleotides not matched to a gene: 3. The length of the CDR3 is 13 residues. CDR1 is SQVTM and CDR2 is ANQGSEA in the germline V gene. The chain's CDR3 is CSVGQGLNYGYTF. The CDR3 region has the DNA TGCAGCGTTGGACAGGGGCTAAACTATGGCTACACCTTC.

The CDR3 nucleotides read TGTGCCAGCAGCGAGAGGACAGGTGGAAACACCATATATTTT. Protein: CASSERTGGNTIYF. The J gene is TRBJ1-3, the V gene TRBV7-2, with TRBD1 matching over 7 bases. The junction had 4 bases not matched to a gene; V was cut back by 5 bases and J by 3 bases. CDR3 length: 14 amino acids. CDR1 is SGHTA and CDR2 is FQGNSA in the germline V gene.

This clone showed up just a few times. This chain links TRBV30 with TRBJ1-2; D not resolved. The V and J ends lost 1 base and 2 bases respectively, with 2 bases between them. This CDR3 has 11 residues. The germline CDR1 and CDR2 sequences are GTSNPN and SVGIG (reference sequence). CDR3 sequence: CAWSDNYGYTF. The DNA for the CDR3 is TGTGCCTGGAGTGACAACTATGGCTACACCTTC.

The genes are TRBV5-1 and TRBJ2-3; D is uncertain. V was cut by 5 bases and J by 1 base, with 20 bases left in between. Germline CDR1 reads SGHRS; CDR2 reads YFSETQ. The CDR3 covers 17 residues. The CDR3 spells CASRRTTAQEGTDTQYF. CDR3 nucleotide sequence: TGCGCCAGCAGACGGACCACAGCCCAAGAGGGCACAGATACGCAGTATTTT.

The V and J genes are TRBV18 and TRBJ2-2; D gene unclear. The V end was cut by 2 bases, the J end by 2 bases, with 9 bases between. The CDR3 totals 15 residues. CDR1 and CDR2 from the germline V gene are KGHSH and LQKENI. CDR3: CASSPGESNTGELFF. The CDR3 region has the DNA TGTGCCAGCTCACCAGGGGAAAGTAACACCGGGGAGCTGTTTTTT.

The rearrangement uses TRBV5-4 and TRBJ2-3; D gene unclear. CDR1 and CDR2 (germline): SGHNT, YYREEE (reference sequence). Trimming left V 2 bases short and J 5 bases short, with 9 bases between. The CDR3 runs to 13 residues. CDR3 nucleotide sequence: TGTGCCAGCAGCTTAGTAAAACAAGATACGCAGTATTTT. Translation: CASSLVKQDTQYF.

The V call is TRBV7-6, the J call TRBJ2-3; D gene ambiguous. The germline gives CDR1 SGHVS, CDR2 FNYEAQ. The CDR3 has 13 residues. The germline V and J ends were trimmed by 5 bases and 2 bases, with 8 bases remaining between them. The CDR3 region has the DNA TGTGCCAGCAGCCCAGAGGCCACAGATACGCAGTATTTT. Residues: CASSPEATDTQYF.

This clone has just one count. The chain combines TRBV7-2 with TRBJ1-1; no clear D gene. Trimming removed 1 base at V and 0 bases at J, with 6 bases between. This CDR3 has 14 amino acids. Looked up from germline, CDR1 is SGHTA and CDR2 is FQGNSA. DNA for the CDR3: TGTGCCAGCAGCTTAGAAGGGTTGAACACTGAAGCTTTCTTT. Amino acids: CASSLEGLNTEAFF.

The CDR3, as DNA: TGCGCCAGCGCGGCGCTGGACACCTCCTACGAGCAGTACTTC. The encoded protein is CASAALDTSYEQYF. V gene TRBV5-1 combines with J gene TRBJ2-7; D is perhaps TRBD1 (5 bases). The V end lost 7 bases, the J end lost 0 bases, and 14 bases lay between the germline ends. This CDR3 region has 14 residues. The germline V gene encodes CDR1 SGHRS and CDR2 YFSETQ.

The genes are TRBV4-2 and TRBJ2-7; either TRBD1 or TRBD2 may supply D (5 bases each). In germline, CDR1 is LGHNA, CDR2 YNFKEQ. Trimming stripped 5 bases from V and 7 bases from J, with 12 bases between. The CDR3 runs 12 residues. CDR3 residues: CASSLWGWEQYV. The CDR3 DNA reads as TGTGCCAGCAGCTTATGGGGGTGGGAGCAGTACGTC.

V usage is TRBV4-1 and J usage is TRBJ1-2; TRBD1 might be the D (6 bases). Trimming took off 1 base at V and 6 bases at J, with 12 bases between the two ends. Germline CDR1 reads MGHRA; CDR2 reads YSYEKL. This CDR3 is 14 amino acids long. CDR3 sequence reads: CASSQGWGLNGYTF. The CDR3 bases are TGCGCCAGCAGCCAAGGGTGGGGGCTTAATGGCTACACCTTC.

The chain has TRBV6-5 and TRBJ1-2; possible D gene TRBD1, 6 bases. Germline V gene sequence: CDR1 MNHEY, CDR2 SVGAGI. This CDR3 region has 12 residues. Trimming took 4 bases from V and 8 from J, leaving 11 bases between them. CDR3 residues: CASSSPGGGYTF. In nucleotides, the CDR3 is TGTGCCAGCAGTTCCCCCGGGGGCGGCTACACCTTC.

CDR3 amino acids: CASSPTGELFF. The DNA for the CDR3 is TGTGCCAGCAGCCCCACCGGGGAGCTGTTTTTT. The rearrangement links TRBV7-9 to TRBJ2-2; D remains ambiguous. Germline values: CDR1 SEHNR, CDR2 FQNEAQ (reference sequence). The CDR3 contains 11 residues. Trimming took 5 bases from V and 4 from J, leaving 2 bases between them.

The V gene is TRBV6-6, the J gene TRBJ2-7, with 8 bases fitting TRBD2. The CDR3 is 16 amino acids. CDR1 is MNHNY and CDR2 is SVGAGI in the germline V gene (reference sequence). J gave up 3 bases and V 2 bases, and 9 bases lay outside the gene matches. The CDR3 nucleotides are TGTGCCAGCAGTTACAGGGTTGGCGGGGGGCACTACGAGCAGTACTTC. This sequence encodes CASSYRVGGGHYEQYF.

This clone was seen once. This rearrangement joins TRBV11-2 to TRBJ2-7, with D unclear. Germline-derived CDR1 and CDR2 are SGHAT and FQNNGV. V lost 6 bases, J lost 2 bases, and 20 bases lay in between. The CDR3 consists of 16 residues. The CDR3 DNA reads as TGTGCCAGCAGACCTGCCCCGCGCGGCCAGCCCTACGAGCAGTACTTC. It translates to CASRPAPRGQPYEQYF.

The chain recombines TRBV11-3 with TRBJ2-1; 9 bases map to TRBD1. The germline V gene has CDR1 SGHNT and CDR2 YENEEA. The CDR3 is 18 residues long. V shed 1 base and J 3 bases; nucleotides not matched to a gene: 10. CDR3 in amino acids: CASSLAARDRALYNEQFF. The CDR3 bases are TGTGCCAGCAGCTTAGCGGCCCGGGACAGGGCGCTCTACAATGAGCAGTTCTTC.